Below, 21 T cell receptor beta chains from the same sample are listed, as sequenced in a study of patients and donors after allogeneic stem cell transplantation. One entry per CDR3 protein, called by TCRdb with MiXCR from the RT-PCR reads. The table shows about a million distinct CDR3 sequences, with approximately 18% occurring only once. The sequencing sample was made of blood, either unsorted or a sorted T cell fraction (not recorded which). These receptors were taken from a human donor who was either an allogeneic HSCT recipient or a stem cell or donor lymphocyte infusion donor (not recorded which). It is not recorded whose cells these are; they may come from a transplant donor.

Only a few counts were recorded for this clonotype. This chain links TRBV4-1 with TRBJ1-1; D is perhaps TRBD1 (5 bases). V shed 8 bases and J shed 0 bases, with 16 bases lying between them. This CDR3 has 15 residues. Germline lookup yields CDR1 MGHRA and CDR2 YSYEKL. CDR3 in amino acids: CASVSTGTMNTEAFF. The DNA of the CDR3 is TGCGCCAGCGTCAGCACCGGGACGATGAACACTGAAGCTTTCTTT.

The chain carries TRBV24-1 and TRBJ1-1, with a tentative D call TRBD1 (6 bases). CDR3 length equals 15 residues. V was pared by 5 bases and J by 7 bases, with 19 bases between. Germline loops: CDR1 KGHDR, CDR2 SFDVKD. The DNA for the CDR3 is TGTGCCACCAGTGCCCCTGAGGGGGGCCAGGATGAAGCTTTCTTT. Translation: CATSAPEGGQDEAFF.

This chain uses TRBV20-1 with TRBJ2-3; 8 bases fit TRBD1. J was trimmed by 1 base and V by 6 bases; bases with no gene match: 9. Germline V CDR1 and CDR2: DFQATT, SNEGSKA (reference sequence). This CDR3 contains 15 residues. The CDR3 sequence: CSATDRGHRTDTQYF. CDR3 DNA sequence: TGCAGTGCCACTGACAGGGGCCACCGCACAGATACGCAGTATTTT.

This chain connects TRBV6-5 to TRBJ2-2, with D tentatively TRBD1 (6 bases). Germline lookup yields CDR1 MNHEY and CDR2 SVGAGI. V was cut by 2 bases and J by 4 bases, with 17 bases left in between. CDR3 length: 17 residues. The CDR3 sequence is CASSYTLGQGPTGELFF. The CDR3, as DNA: TGTGCCAGCAGTTACACCCTAGGGCAGGGGCCCACCGGGGAGCTGTTTTTT.

This clonotype came up a few times. The chain joins TRBV20-1 to TRBJ2-1; 11 nucleotides align to TRBD2. Unmatched junction bases numbered 3, after V lost 6 bases and J lost 2 bases. Germline-derived CDR1 and CDR2 are DFQATT and SNEGSKA (reference sequence). This CDR3 is built from 14 residues. DNA for the CDR3: TGCAGTGCCCCACTAGCGGGAGCCTACAATGAGCAGTTCTTC. Its protein product is CSAPLAGAYNEQFF.

The V call is TRBV5-4, the J call TRBJ2-3; TRBD1 matches 11 bases. Germline CDR1 and CDR2: SGHNT and YYREEE (reference sequence). The V gene end was trimmed by 4 bases and the J gene end by 6 bases; junction bases not matched to a gene: 4. The CDR3 is 14 residues long. CDR3 region: CASSPDRGRDTQYF. For the CDR3, the DNA is TGTGCCAGCAGCCCGGACAGGGGGCGGGATACGCAGTATTTT.

This sequence joins TRBV18 and TRBJ1-5; D unclear. V was trimmed by 2 bases and J by 3 bases, leaving 8 bases between them. The V gene's germline CDR1 is KGHSH and CDR2 LQKENI. The CDR3 is made up of 14 amino acids. The CDR3 bases are TGTGCCAGCTCACCAGTGGGCCTCAATCAGCCCCAGCATTTT. Translating it yields CASSPVGLNQPQHF.

The chain couples TRBV11-3 to TRBJ1-1; 7 nucleotides align to TRBD1. The CDR3 consists of 16 residues. Germline lookup yields CDR1 SGHNT and CDR2 YENEEA. The V segment lost 5 bases and the J segment 6 bases; nucleotides outside the gene matches: 15. The CDR3 DNA is TGTGCCAGCAGCCCAGAGGGGGCAGGGCAAGGCGCTGAAGCTTTCTTT. Encoded protein: CASSPEGAGQGAEAFF.

A remark on this clonotype: This may come from a read error, since a much larger clone is one base off. The V call is TRBV7-2, the J call TRBJ1-2; D is uncertain. CDR1 is SGHTA and CDR2 is FQGNSA in the germline V gene. The CDR3 sequence is 13 residues long. Trimming took off 1 base at V and 2 bases at J, with 5 bases between the two ends. The CDR3, as DNA: TGTGCCAGCAGCTTAGAGGAGAACTATGGCTACACCTTC. It codes for CASSLEENYGYTF.

The rearrangement uses TRBV4-2 and TRBJ2-7; D is possibly TRBD2 (6 bases). The CDR3 totals 16 residues. V lost 1 base, J lost 2 bases, and 15 bases lay in between. The germline V gene encodes CDR1 LGHNA and CDR2 YNFKEQ. The CDR3, as DNA: TGTGCCAGCAGCCAAGCGACCGGGACTCTAGCCTACGAGCAGTACTTC. It is translated as CASSQATGTLAYEQYF.

J is TRBJ1-6 and V is TRBV10-3, with 9 bases identical to TRBD1. The CDR3 is made up of 17 amino acids. The junction had 12 bases not matched to a gene; V was cut back by 5 bases and J by 7 bases. Germline-derived CDR1 and CDR2 are ENHRY and SYGVKD. CDR3 sequence (DNA): TGTGCCATCAGTACAACCCCCGGACAGGGGCAAAATTCACCCCTCCACTTT. The encoded protein is CAISTTPGQGQNSPLHF.

This clonotype was observed at least ten times. The rearrangement uses TRBV12-3 or TRBV12-4 and TRBJ2-7, with TRBD1 identical over 7 bases. V shed 5 bases, J shed 0 bases, and the junction held 4 bases outside the gene matches. CDR3 length: 14 residues. The CDR3 sequence: CASSLGQISYEQYF. As DNA, the CDR3 is TGTGCCAGCAGTCTGGGACAGATCTCCTACGAGCAGTACTTC.

This chain uses TRBV28 with TRBJ2-5; D call uncertain. The CDR3 is made up of 15 amino acids. The germline CDR1 and CDR2 sequences are MDHEN and SYDVKM. V lost 6 bases to trimming and J lost 5 bases, with 19 bases between them. The CDR3 bases are TGTGCCAGCAGACCCGACGGAAAGGGCGTTGAGACCCAGTACTTC. Translation gives CASRPDGKGVETQYF.

This clonotype was counted ten times or more. One end of the junction is discordant with germline, which a read error may explain. The rearrangement links TRBV7-9 to TRBJ2-2; D gene uncertain. Germline-derived CDR1 and CDR2 are SEHNR and FQNEAQ (reference sequence). This CDR3 is 11 amino acids long. CDR3: CASSVAGELFF. DNA of the CDR3: TGTGCCAGCAGCGTAGCCGGGGAGCTGTTTTTT.

The J gene is TRBJ2-7, the V gene TRBV10-3; D is undetermined. Trimming removed 0 bases from V and 2 bases from J, with 11 bases in between. The CDR3 length is 15 residues. Per germline, CDR1 ENHRY and CDR2 SYGVKD. The CDR3 reads CAISESTPGAYEQYF. CDR3 nucleotide sequence: TGTGCCATCAGTGAGTCGACGCCAGGAGCCTACGAGCAGTACTTC.

The rearrangement uses TRBV30 and TRBJ2-3, with TRBD1 matching 8 bases. The V and J ends lost 3 bases and 3 bases, in that order; junction bases with no gene match: 5. The CDR3 consists of 14 residues. The germline CDR1 and CDR2 sequences are GTSNPN and SVGIG (reference sequence). CDR3 in DNA: TGTGCCTGGAGGGACAGGGAGAGGACAGATACGCAGTATTTT. Its translation is CAWRDRERTDTQYF.

This clonotype was seen more than once but under ten times. The rearrangement uses TRBV19 and TRBJ2-2; TRBD2 matches 10 bases. Germline V gene data show CDR1 as LNHDA and CDR2 as SQIVND (reference sequence). The V segment lost 4 bases and the J segment 4 bases; nucleotides outside the gene matches: 3. The CDR3 consists of 15 residues. CDR3 region: CASSNRLAGTGELFF. CDR3 DNA sequence: TGTGCCAGTAGTAACCGACTAGCGGGCACCGGGGAGCTGTTTTTT.

The CDR3 DNA follows: TGTGCCAGGAGACAGGGGGCGGGAGCTTTCTTT. This translates into CARRQGAGAFF. This sequence joins TRBV2 and TRBJ1-1, with 10 bases fitting TRBD1. The V segment lost 9 bases and the J segment 10 bases; nucleotides outside the gene matches: 5. The CDR3 is 11 residues long. Germline CDR1 reads SNHLY; CDR2 reads FYNNEI. The whole variable domain, remainder taken from reference TRBV2 and TRBJ1-1, is EPEVTQTPSHQVTQMGQEVILRCVPISNHLYFYWYRQILGQKVEFLVSFYNNEISEKSEIFDDQFSVERPDGSNFTLKIRSTKLEDSAMYFCARRQGAGAFFGQGTRLTVV.

This rearrangement joins TRBV3-1 to TRBJ1-5; D unresolved. V lost 5 bases to trimming and J lost 6 bases, with 14 bases between them. The germline gives CDR1 LGHDT, CDR2 YNNKEL (reference sequence). This CDR3 has 14 residues. The CDR3 bases are TGTGCCAGCAGCTCGTGGAAGGGCAGTCAGCCCCAGCATTTT. It codes for CASSSWKGSQPQHF.

The chain combines TRBV5-1 with TRBJ2-7; D possibly corresponds to TRBD1 (7 bases). Trimming removed 4 bases from V and 3 bases from J, with 14 bases in between. CDR1 and CDR2 from the germline V gene are SGHRS and YFSETQ. This CDR3 contains 14 residues. The CDR3 bases are TGCGCCAGCAGCCAGGAGGGACAGATCTACGAGCAGTACTTC. It is translated as CASSQEGQIYEQYF.

This clonotype was observed a few times. The chain uses TRBV30 and TRBJ1-1; 8 bases fit TRBD1. Germline loops: CDR1 GTSNPN, CDR2 SVGIG (reference sequence). J lost 2 bases, V lost 4 bases, and 3 bases had no gene match. CDR3 size: 13 residues. CDR3 in DNA: TGTGCCTGGATGGGACAGGCTAACACTGAAGCTTTCTTT. Residues: CAWMGQANTEAFF.